A selection of T cell receptor beta chains follows, all from one sample in a study of shared clonotypes between healthy human individuals. Libraries were prepared by immunoSEQ multiplex PCR; TCRdb keeps only in-frame clonotypes and omits some of them. The sample has 2 million to 2.5 million clones; around 95% are singletons. Material for sequencing was naive CD4+ T cells sorted from blood. Source of these receptors: a man aged 18 to 30 in good health. Each CDR3 is given with its conserved first and last residue. Fields, in order: clone size, V gene, J gene, D gene, CDR3 length, CDR3 DNA, CDR3 protein. The D gene is left open where the match is weak. Some rows have no size entry. The others give once, few or many, or a class for an expanded clone.

size: .
V: TRBV10-3
J: TRBJ1-1
D: .
length: 13
DNA: TGTGCCATCAGTGAGTTAATGAACACTGAAGCTTTCTTT
CDR3: CAISELMNTEAFF

size: .
V: TRBV28
J: TRBJ2-7
D: TRBD1
length: 13
DNA: TGTGCCAGCAGTTCTGGACAGGACTACGAGCAGTACTTC
CDR3: CASSSGQDYEQYF

size: once
V: TRBV30
J: TRBJ2-2
D: .
length: 17
DNA: TGTGCCTGGAGTGTAGGCCGTCATTGGGGGGCCGGCGGGGAGCTGTTTTTT
CDR3: CAWSVGRHWGAGGELFF

size: .
V: TRBV9
J: TRBJ1-3
D: TRBD1
length: 16
DNA: TGTGCCAGCAGCGTAGGAGGGCAGGGGGTTGGAAACACCATATATTTT
CDR3: CASSVGGQGVGNTIYF

size: .
V: TRBV28
J: TRBJ2-3
D: TRBD2
length: 17
DNA: TGTGCCAGCAGTGGTACTAGCGGGGGGGCCCCGACAGATACGCAGTATTTT
CDR3: CASSGTSGGAPTDTQYF

size: .
V: TRBV10-3
J: TRBJ1-2
D: .
length: 14
DNA: TGTGCCATCAGTGAGTCTCCGGGGATGTATGGCTACACCTTC
CDR3: CAISESPGMYGYTF

size: .
V: TRBV27
J: TRBJ1-1
D: .
length: 13
DNA: TGTGCCAGCAGGTGGAGAAGGGTTACTGAAGCTTTCTTT
CDR3: CASRWRRVTEAFF

size: .
V: TRBV11-2
J: TRBJ1-1
D: .
length: 13
DNA: TGTGCCAGCAGCCTAGTTGGGGGGACCGAAGCTTTCTTT
CDR3: CASSLVGGTEAFF

size: once
V: TRBV5-1
J: TRBJ1-1
D: TRBD1
length: 14
DNA: TGCGCCAGCAGCCTGGACAGGGTGGACACTGAAGCTTTCTTT
CDR3: CASSLDRVDTEAFF

size: .
V: TRBV2
J: TRBJ1-1
D: .
length: 14
DNA: TGTGCCAGCAGTGAATCGACCTCTAGCACTGAAGCTTTCTTT
CDR3: CASSESTSSTEAFF

size: .
V: TRBV2
J: TRBJ1-2
D: .
length: 13
DNA: TGTGCCAGCAGAGGAAGTACAGACTATGGCTACACCTTC
CDR3: CASRGSTDYGYTF

size: .
V: TRBV5-4
J: TRBJ2-2
D: TRBD1
length: 16
DNA: TGTGCCAGCAGCTATCCCAACAGGGGTTCGGCCGGGGAGCTGTTTTTT
CDR3: CASSYPNRGSAGELFF

size: .
V: TRBV6-5
J: TRBJ1-1
D: .
length: 15
DNA: TGTGCCAGCCGGTGGGGTGTGGCCATGAACACTGAAGCTTTCTTT
CDR3: CASRWGVAMNTEAFF

size: .
V: TRBV10-2
J: TRBJ2-7
D: TRBD2
length: 14
DNA: TGCGCCACCTTGACTAGCGGAAATTCCTACGAGCAGTACTTC
CDR3: CATLTSGNSYEQYF

size: .
V: TRBV15
J: TRBJ2-7
D: .
length: 15
DNA: TGTGCCACCAGCAGAGATCCCGGGGCCTCCTACGAGCAGTACTTC
CDR3: CATSRDPGASYEQYF

size: .
V: TRBV25-1
J: TRBJ1-5
D: .
length: 16
DNA: TGTGCCAGCAGTGGAGGGGGACGTAATAGCAATCAGCCCCAGCATTTT
CDR3: CASSGGGRNSNQPQHF

size: .
V: TRBV7-9
J: TRBJ2-1
D: TRBD2
length: 15
DNA: TGTGCCAGCAGCCCAATAGCGGGGGCTTACAATGAGCAGTTCTTC
CDR3: CASSPIAGAYNEQFF

size: .
V: TRBV5-1
J: TRBJ1-6
D: .
length: 16
DNA: TGCGCCAGCAGCTTGGAAGGGGCGGAGGGGAATCGTCCCCTCCACTTT
CDR3: CASSLEGAEGNRPLHF

size: .
V: TRBV28
J: TRBJ2-2
D: .
length: 13
DNA: TGTGCCAGCACGCACAGGGACACCGGGGAGCTGTTTTTT
CDR3: CASTHRDTGELFF

size: once
V: TRBV7-9
J: TRBJ1-4
D: .
length: 15
DNA: TGTGCCAGCAGCTTAGCCGGACAGACTAATGAAAAACTGTTTTTT
CDR3: CASSLAGQTNEKLFF

size: .
V: TRBV19
J: TRBJ1-2
D: TRBD1
length: 15
DNA: TGTGCCAGTAGTACCCTGTCGGGGACAGACTATGGCTACACCTTC
CDR3: CASSTLSGTDYGYTF

size: .
V: TRBV30
J: TRBJ1-4
D: .
length: 12
DNA: TGTGCCTGGAGTGTACTACCCCCTAAACTGTTTTTT
CDR3: CAWSVLPPKLFF

size: .
V: TRBV19
J: TRBJ2-5
D: .
length: 13
DNA: TGTGCCAGTAGTTGGCGATTCCAAGAGACCCAGTACTTC
CDR3: CASSWRFQETQYF

size: .
V: TRBV6-1
J: TRBJ1-2
D: TRBD1
length: 14
DNA: TGTGCCAGCAGTGATCGACAGGGGATCTCTGGCTACACCTTC
CDR3: CASSDRQGISGYTF

size: few
V: TRBV10-3
J: TRBJ2-1
D: TRBD1
length: 15
DNA: TGTGCCATCAGCCCCGGGACAGAAAGGGGCAATGAGCAGTTCTTC
CDR3: CAISPGTERGNEQFF

size: .
V: TRBV7-2
J: TRBJ2-3
D: .
length: 12
DNA: TGTGCCAGCAGCTTCTACACAGATACGCAGTATTTT
CDR3: CASSFYTDTQYF

size: .
V: TRBV27
J: TRBJ2-5
D: TRBD1
length: 16
DNA: TGTGCCAGCAGTTTGTGGACAGGATCTCCTGGAGGGACCCAGTACTTC
CDR3: CASSLWTGSPGGTQYF

size: .
V: TRBV21-1
J: TRBJ2-7
D: .
length: 19
DNA: TGTGCCAGCAGCAAAGGGGGGGCTAGCGGGAGAAAGTGCACCTACGAGCAGTACTTC
CDR3: CASSKGGASGRKCTYEQYF

size: .
V: TRBV5-1
J: TRBJ2-3
D: .
length: 15
DNA: TGCGCCAGCAGCTCTTTAGGGGGGCCCACCGAGGCGCAGTATTTT
CDR3: CASSSLGGPTEAQYF

size: .
V: TRBV5-6
J: TRBJ2-3
D: .
length: 15
DNA: TGTGCCAGCACCCAGGGATCCGCGGCACCAGATACGCAGTATTTT
CDR3: CASTQGSAAPDTQYF

size: .
V: TRBV7-9
J: TRBJ1-2
D: .
length: 16
DNA: TGTGCCAGCAGCTTAGGGGCAGGAACTAAGCAAAGTGGCTACACCTTC
CDR3: CASSLGAGTKQSGYTF

size: .
V: TRBV28
J: TRBJ2-7
D: .
length: 13
DNA: TGTGCCAGCAGTGGAGGACAGCTCTACGAGCAGTACTTC
CDR3: CASSGGQLYEQYF

size: .
V: TRBV5-1
J: TRBJ2-7
D: .
length: 16
DNA: TGCGCCAGCAGCTTGGCCGGGGGAGGCTTTGAGAACGAGCAGTACTTC
CDR3: CASSLAGGGFENEQYF

size: .
V: TRBV30
J: TRBJ1-1
D: .
length: 14
DNA: TGTGCCTGGAGTGTGGGAAGGGCGAACACTGAAGCTTTCTTT
CDR3: CAWSVGRANTEAFF

size: .
V: TRBV30
J: TRBJ1-1
D: .
length: 13
DNA: TGTGCCTGGAGTTTCGACTCGAACACTGAAGCTTTCTTT
CDR3: CAWSFDSNTEAFF

size: .
V: TRBV7-9
J: TRBJ2-7
D: .
length: 14
DNA: TGTGCCAGCAGCTCAGATTCGGGGTTCTACGAGCAGTACTTC
CDR3: CASSSDSGFYEQYF

size: .
V: TRBV28
J: TRBJ1-5
D: TRBD1
length: 17
DNA: TGTGCCAGCAGGACAGGGGAAACAGGCTATCGCAATCAGCCCCAGCATTTT
CDR3: CASRTGETGYRNQPQHF

size: .
V: TRBV18
J: TRBJ1-4
D: TRBD1
length: 15
DNA: TGTGCCAGCTCGCGTACTGGACAGGTCGGGGAAAAACTGTTTTTT
CDR3: CASSRTGQVGEKLFF

size: .
V: TRBV7-2
J: TRBJ2-2
D: TRBD2
length: 15
DNA: TGTGCCAGCAGCTTAGAACTAGCGTGGACCGGGGAGCTGTTTTTT
CDR3: CASSLELAWTGELFF

size: once
V: TRBV5-8
J: TRBJ2-1
D: .
length: 16
DNA: TGTGCCAGCAGCTTGGAGCGCAGGGGACGTTGGAATGAGCAGTTCTTC
CDR3: CASSLERRGRWNEQFF

size: .
V: TRBV18
J: TRBJ1-3
D: .
length: 18
DNA: TGTGCCAGCTCACCAACGTTCAGGGCTTTGACCTCTGGAAACACCATATATTTT
CDR3: CASSPTFRALTSGNTIYF

size: .
V: TRBV7-2
J: TRBJ2-5
D: .
length: 13
DNA: TGTGCCAGCAGCTTGCCGGGGCAAGAGACCCAGTACTTC
CDR3: CASSLPGQETQYF

size: .
V: TRBV10-3
J: TRBJ2-3
D: TRBD2
length: 15
DNA: TGTGCCATCATGGGTGGACTAGCGGGGACAGATACGCAGTATTTT
CDR3: CAIMGGLAGTDTQYF

size: .
V: TRBV5-4
J: TRBJ1-1
D: .
length: 13
DNA: TGTGCCAGCAGCTTGGAACCGAACACTGAAGCTTTCTTT
CDR3: CASSLEPNTEAFF

size: .
V: TRBV7-8
J: TRBJ2-3
D: .
length: 16
DNA: TGTGCCAGCAGCCACTTAAAAACGAGGGGCACAGATACGCAGTATTTT
CDR3: CASSHLKTRGTDTQYF